The clone carrying this T cell receptor beta chain has more than one count but fewer than ten. Its matching antigen is unknown. Germline V gene sequence: CDR1 SGHKS, CDR2 YYEKEE (reference sequence). V lost 6 bases to trimming and J lost 1 base, with 18 bases between them. This CDR3 has 16 amino acids. Each CDR3 protein gets one entry after TCRdb re-called the reads with MiXCR. The profile shows roughly 600,000 distinct CDR3 sequences, roughly 26% of them singletons. The sample comes from a study of T cell repertoires in cytomegalovirus infection. About the research overall: Based on public TCR beta signatures, there were indications of CMV infection and of a matching HLA type. Points from the study as a whole: CMV carriers having the relevant HLA were flagged by cumulative public TCR beta family frequency. Across the ex vivo response, the dominant clonotypes were HLA-C-restricted CMV-specific TCR beta clonotypes.

This chain uses TRBV5-5 with TRBJ2-3, with D unclear. The TCR sequence derives from a human donor in good health (CMV status not recorded). Some clones in this sample may be carry-over from other donors' samples. The specimen was CD8+ T cells from PBMCs. In DNA form, the CDR3 reads TGTGCCAGCACCGCCAGGACCGTCTCACGCACAGATACGCAGTATTTT. This sequence encodes CASTARTVSRTDTQYF.